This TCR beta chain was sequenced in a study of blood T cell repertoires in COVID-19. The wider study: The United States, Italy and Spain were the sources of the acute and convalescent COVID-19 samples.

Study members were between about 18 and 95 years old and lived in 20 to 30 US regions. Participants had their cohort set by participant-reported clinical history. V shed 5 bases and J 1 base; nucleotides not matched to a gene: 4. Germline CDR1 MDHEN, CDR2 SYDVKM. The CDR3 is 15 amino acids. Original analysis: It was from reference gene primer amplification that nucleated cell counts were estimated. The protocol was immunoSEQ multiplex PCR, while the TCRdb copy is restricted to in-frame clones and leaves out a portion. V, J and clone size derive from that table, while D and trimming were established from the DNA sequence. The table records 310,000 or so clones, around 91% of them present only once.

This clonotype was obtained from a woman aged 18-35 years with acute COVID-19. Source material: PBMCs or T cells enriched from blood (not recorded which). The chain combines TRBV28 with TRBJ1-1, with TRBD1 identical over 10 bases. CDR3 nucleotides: TGTGCCAGCAGTAAAGGGACAGGGGCGAACACTGAAGCTTTCTTT. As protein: CASSKGTGANTEAFF.